These 3 T cell receptor beta chains share one sample of origin, sequenced in a study of blood T cells in healthy people across ages. Combining a sample-barcoded 5' primer with a J-beta primer mix, a second PCR ran for 7 to 11 cycles. TCRdb fed the 5' RACE reads into MiXCR, producing one record per CDR3 protein. The table has 800,000 or so distinct CDR3 sequences, 62% seen once. The specimen sequenced was blood. The receptors stem from a man aged 25 to 40 in good health.

The V and J genes are TRBV6-5 and TRBJ1-1; D is unresolved. Trimming took 0 bases from V and 1 from J, leaving 3 bases between them. CDR3 length: 13 amino acids. Germline V gene lookup returns CDR1 MNHEY and CDR2 SVGAGI. The CDR3 DNA sequence: TGTGCCAGCAGTTACTCCACGAACACTGAAGCTTTCTTT. Residues: CASSYSTNTEAFF.

This clonotype was seen a handful of times. This chain uses TRBV7-2 with TRBJ1-5; D uncertain. Germline V gene data show CDR1 as SGHTA and CDR2 as FQGNSA. V dropped 4 bases and J dropped 0 bases, with 13 bases sitting between them. The CDR3 length is 16 residues. This CDR3 reads CASSSTSQNSNQPQHF. Written as DNA, the CDR3 is TGTGCCAGCAGCTCCACTTCACAGAATAGCAATCAGCCCCAGCATTTT.

The genes are TRBV7-2 and TRBJ1-5, with 8 bases lining up with TRBD1. The V and J ends lost 1 base and 3 bases, in that order; junction bases with no gene match: 5. The CDR3 contains 16 residues. Germline V gene lookup returns CDR1 SGHTA and CDR2 FQGNSA. For the CDR3, the DNA is TGTGCCAGCAGCTTAGTAGCGACAGGGGACAATCAGCCCCAGCATTTT. It yields the protein CASSLVATGDNQPQHF.